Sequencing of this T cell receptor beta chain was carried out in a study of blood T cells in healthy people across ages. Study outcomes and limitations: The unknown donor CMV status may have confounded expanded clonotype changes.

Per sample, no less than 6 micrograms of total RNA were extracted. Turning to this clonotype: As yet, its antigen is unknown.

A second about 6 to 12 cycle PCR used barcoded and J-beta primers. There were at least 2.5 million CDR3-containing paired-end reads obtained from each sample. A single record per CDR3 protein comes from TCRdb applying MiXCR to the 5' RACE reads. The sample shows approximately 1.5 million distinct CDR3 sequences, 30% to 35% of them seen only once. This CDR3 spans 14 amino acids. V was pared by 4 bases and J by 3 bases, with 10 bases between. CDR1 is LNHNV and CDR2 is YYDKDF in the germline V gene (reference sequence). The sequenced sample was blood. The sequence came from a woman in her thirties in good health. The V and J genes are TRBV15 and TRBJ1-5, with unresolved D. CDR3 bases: TGTGCCACCAGCAAAGAGGCGTCCAATCAGCCCCAGCATTTT. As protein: CATSKEASNQPQHF.